This TCR beta chain originates from a study of spatial heterogeneity in lung cancer. Study findings and constraints: Compared with follow-up, resection was when ubiquitous expanded tumor TCRs appeared in blood more.

TCRdb fed the 5' RACE reads into MiXCR, producing one record per CDR3 protein. The sample contains more than 35,000 distinct CDR3 sequences, around 5.2% of which appear only once. Noted time point: sample taken at primary tumor resection. Whole RNA came from tumor, nontumor lung or frozen PBMC and was sequenced without being sorted. This CDR3 is 15 amino acids long. Germline V gene data show CDR1 as SGHTA and CDR2 as FQGNSA. After removal of 5 bases from V and 7 bases from J, the junction contained 7 bases not matched to a gene. Many counts were recorded for this clonotype. Its antigen is still unknown.

V usage is TRBV7-2 and J usage is TRBJ2-7, with 14 bases identical to TRBD2. The sample consisted of PBMCs, taken at surgery. The sequence derives from a female donor with early-stage non-small cell lung cancer. The CDR3 DNA reads TGTGCCAGCAGCGAAGGACTAGCGGGAGGAGGGGAGCAGTACTTC. It codes for CASSEGLAGGGEQYF.